This is a list of T cell receptor beta chains from one sample in a study of T cell changes during pregnancy in multiple sclerosis. Sequencing used immunoSEQ multiplex PCR; TCRdb keeps in-frame clones, though not all of them. The sample lists tens of thousands of clones; 90% to 95% were seen once. The sequencing here drew on CD4+ T cells from peripheral blood mononuclear cells, taken in the second trimester of pregnancy. These receptors originate from a female donor with multiple sclerosis, enrolled in a pregnancy study. Each CDR3 is given with its conserved first and last residue. The order of the fields is CDR3 DNA, CDR3 protein, J gene, D gene, V gene, clone size. A D gene is named only where the DNA matches it firmly. The size field is filled for only some rows; it gives once, few, many or a size class.

cdr3_nt: TGTGCCAGCAGCCGGGGACAGAGGAACACTGAAGCTTTCTTT
cdr3_aa: CASSRGQRNTEAFF
j_call: TRBJ1-1
d_call: TRBD1
v_call: TRBV9
clone_size: NA

cdr3_nt: TGTGCCAGCAGCCGAGGGACACCTAATAGCAATCAGCCCCAGCATTTT
cdr3_aa: CASSRGTPNSNQPQHF
j_call: TRBJ1-5
d_call: NA
v_call: TRBV6-6
clone_size: NA

cdr3_nt: TGTGCCAGCAGTGAGGGGACTAGCGGGAGATGGAATGAGCAGTTCTTC
cdr3_aa: CASSEGTSGRWNEQFF
j_call: TRBJ2-1
d_call: TRBD2
v_call: TRBV6-1
clone_size: NA

cdr3_nt: TGCGCCAGCAGCTTGGGACGTGGGTCTAGCGGGATTCGGGGGGAGACCCAGTACTTC
cdr3_aa: CASSLGRGSSGIRGETQYF
j_call: TRBJ2-5
d_call: TRBD2
v_call: TRBV5-1
clone_size: NA

cdr3_nt: TGTGCCAGTCATTTCCCCACCGGGGAGCTGTTTTTT
cdr3_aa: CASHFPTGELFF
j_call: TRBJ2-2
d_call: NA
v_call: TRBV5-6
clone_size: NA

cdr3_nt: TGTGCCAGCAGCGTAGGGCCCGGGAATAGCGGGACGTTCTCCTACGAGCAGTACTTC
cdr3_aa: CASSVGPGNSGTFSYEQYF
j_call: TRBJ2-7
d_call: TRBD2
v_call: TRBV9
clone_size: NA

cdr3_nt: TGTGCCAGCAGCTCCAATACAGGGGAGCAGCCCCAGCATTTT
cdr3_aa: CASSSNTGEQPQHF
j_call: TRBJ1-5
d_call: TRBD1
v_call: TRBV7-9
clone_size: NA

cdr3_nt: TGTGCCAGCAGGGGACAGGGGGTGGATACGCAGTATTTT
cdr3_aa: CASRGQGVDTQYF
j_call: TRBJ2-3
d_call: TRBD1
v_call: TRBV2
clone_size: NA

cdr3_nt: TGTGCCAGCTCACATACACGGAATCAGGGCTATGGCTACACCTTC
cdr3_aa: CASSHTRNQGYGYTF
j_call: TRBJ1-2
d_call: NA
v_call: TRBV18
clone_size: NA

cdr3_nt: TGTGCCAGCAGTGCCCCCGGGACTAGCGGCGAGCAGTACTTC
cdr3_aa: CASSAPGTSGEQYF
j_call: TRBJ2-7
d_call: TRBD2
v_call: TRBV27
clone_size: NA

cdr3_nt: TGTGCCAGCACCAGCCTCAGGAAATTGGGCGAAAACATTCAGTACTTC
cdr3_aa: CASTSLRKLGENIQYF
j_call: TRBJ2-4
d_call: NA
v_call: TRBV28
clone_size: NA

cdr3_nt: TGTGCCAGTAGGGGGCAAGGCTCCGGGGCCAACGTCCTGACTTTC
cdr3_aa: CASRGQGSGANVLTF
j_call: TRBJ2-6
d_call: NA
v_call: TRBV19
clone_size: NA

cdr3_nt: TGTGCCAGCAGCTTGAGGACAGGGAGGTTTAGCAATCAGCCCCAGCATTTT
cdr3_aa: CASSLRTGRFSNQPQHF
j_call: TRBJ1-5
d_call: TRBD1
v_call: TRBV7-2
clone_size: NA

cdr3_nt: TGTGCCAGCAGTGACAGGGGGCTGGTGTACTTC
cdr3_aa: CASSDRGLVYF
j_call: TRBJ2-7
d_call: TRBD1
v_call: TRBV6-1
clone_size: NA

cdr3_nt: TGTGCCAGCAGCTTAGCCTCAGGGAACTATGGCTACACCTTC
cdr3_aa: CASSLASGNYGYTF
j_call: TRBJ1-2
d_call: NA
v_call: TRBV7-9
clone_size: NA

cdr3_nt: TGTGCCAGCAGCTTAAACTTCGCGAGGCTTGGCTATGGCTACACCTTC
cdr3_aa: CASSLNFARLGYGYTF
j_call: TRBJ1-2
d_call: NA
v_call: TRBV7-2
clone_size: NA

cdr3_nt: TGTGCCAGTGGTGGCCATATCAATCAGCCCCAGCATTTT
cdr3_aa: CASGGHINQPQHF
j_call: TRBJ1-5
d_call: NA
v_call: TRBV19
clone_size: NA

cdr3_nt: TGTGCCATCAGTGGGACCGGGACAGGGGGTTCACCCCTCCACTTT
cdr3_aa: CAISGTGTGGSPLHF
j_call: TRBJ1-6
d_call: TRBD1
v_call: TRBV10-3
clone_size: NA

cdr3_nt: TGTGCCAGCAGCTTGGACAGCGGGACTCCTCGGGGGCAGTACTTC
cdr3_aa: CASSLDSGTPRGQYF
j_call: TRBJ2-7
d_call: NA
v_call: TRBV11-2
clone_size: NA

cdr3_nt: TGTGCCAGCAGCCGGGGCCCCGGGACAGGGGAGGAAAAACTGTTTTTT
cdr3_aa: CASSRGPGTGEEKLFF
j_call: TRBJ1-4
d_call: TRBD1
v_call: TRBV7-2
clone_size: NA

cdr3_nt: TGTGCCAGCAGTGAATCACTCCAGGGGGCCGGCGGGGAGCTGTTTTTT
cdr3_aa: CASSESLQGAGGELFF
j_call: TRBJ2-2
d_call: TRBD1
v_call: TRBV2
clone_size: NA

cdr3_nt: TGTGCCAGCAGTTACGGGGGGGTAAAAGAGACCCAGTACTTC
cdr3_aa: CASSYGGVKETQYF
j_call: TRBJ2-5
d_call: TRBD2
v_call: TRBV6-6
clone_size: NA

cdr3_nt: TGTGCCAGCAGTTACAGGGCTAGCGGGGAGACCCAGTACTTC
cdr3_aa: CASSYRASGETQYF
j_call: TRBJ2-5
d_call: TRBD2
v_call: TRBV6-6
clone_size: NA

cdr3_nt: TGTGCCAGCAGCTTAGGGGGGACAGCCTACGAGCAGTACTTC
cdr3_aa: CASSLGGTAYEQYF
j_call: TRBJ2-7
d_call: TRBD1
v_call: TRBV11-3
clone_size: once

cdr3_nt: TGTGCCAGCAGCCCATTGGGTGCTAGCGGGAACACCGGGGAGCTGTTTTTT
cdr3_aa: CASSPLGASGNTGELFF
j_call: TRBJ2-2
d_call: TRBD2
v_call: TRBV7-9
clone_size: NA

cdr3_nt: TGTGCCAGCAGAACTAGCGACCTCACAGATACGCAGTATTTT
cdr3_aa: CASRTSDLTDTQYF
j_call: TRBJ2-3
d_call: TRBD2
v_call: TRBV28
clone_size: once

cdr3_nt: TGTGCTAGTGGTTTGGGAACCGGGACAGGGGCCCGGAAACTGTTTTTT
cdr3_aa: CASGLGTGTGARKLFF
j_call: TRBJ1-4
d_call: TRBD1
v_call: TRBV12-5
clone_size: NA

cdr3_nt: TGTGCCTGGAGCCGGGGTAGCGGGGCCTACAATGAGCAGTTCTTC
cdr3_aa: CAWSRGSGAYNEQFF
j_call: TRBJ2-1
d_call: TRBD2
v_call: TRBV30
clone_size: NA

cdr3_nt: TGTGCCAGCAGTTCGGCCGGAGGAACCGGGGAGCTGTTTTTT
cdr3_aa: CASSSAGGTGELFF
j_call: TRBJ2-2
d_call: NA
v_call: TRBV28
clone_size: NA

cdr3_nt: TGTGCCAGCAGCCCGGACAACCTCGGGGAGCAGTACTTC
cdr3_aa: CASSPDNLGEQYF
j_call: TRBJ2-7
d_call: NA
v_call: TRBV7-6
clone_size: NA

cdr3_nt: TGTGCCAGCAGGGCGACAGCTGGAAACACCATATATTTT
cdr3_aa: CASRATAGNTIYF
j_call: TRBJ1-3
d_call: NA
v_call: TRBV2
clone_size: NA

cdr3_nt: TGTGCCAGTAGTATGCAGGCTAATTCTCAGCCCCAGCATTTT
cdr3_aa: CASSMQANSQPQHF
j_call: TRBJ1-5
d_call: NA
v_call: TRBV19
clone_size: NA

cdr3_nt: TGTGCCAGCAGCCTAGACGGGAGTTATACTGAAGCTTTCTTT
cdr3_aa: CASSLDGSYTEAFF
j_call: TRBJ1-1
d_call: NA
v_call: TRBV4-2
clone_size: NA

cdr3_nt: TGTGCCAGCAGCACGATACAGGGATTCCAAGAGACCCAGTACTTC
cdr3_aa: CASSTIQGFQETQYF
j_call: TRBJ2-5
d_call: NA
v_call: TRBV5-8
clone_size: NA

cdr3_nt: TGTGCCAGCTCACCACCTAGGGGCACGAACACTGAAGCTTTCTTT
cdr3_aa: CASSPPRGTNTEAFF
j_call: TRBJ1-1
d_call: NA
v_call: TRBV18
clone_size: few

cdr3_nt: TGTGCCAGCAGTTTTAGTAGGAACAGGGAATCCTACAATGAGCAGTTCTTC
cdr3_aa: CASSFSRNRESYNEQFF
j_call: TRBJ2-1
d_call: NA
v_call: TRBV27
clone_size: NA

cdr3_nt: TGCAGCGTTGGGGGCAGGGATCGCTTCGGAGGCTACACCTTC
cdr3_aa: CSVGGRDRFGGYTF
j_call: TRBJ1-2
d_call: NA
v_call: TRBV29-1
clone_size: NA

cdr3_nt: TGTGCCAGCAGCCCCCTGCCTAGCGACCAAGAGACCCAGTACTTC
cdr3_aa: CASSPLPSDQETQYF
j_call: TRBJ2-5
d_call: NA
v_call: TRBV5-4
clone_size: NA

cdr3_nt: TGTGCCAGCAGCTTAGGACAGGGTCCGATCTACGAGCAGTACTTC
cdr3_aa: CASSLGQGPIYEQYF
j_call: TRBJ2-7
d_call: TRBD1
v_call: TRBV7-2
clone_size: once

cdr3_nt: TGCGCCAGCAGCCAAAGGCTCTGGGCCCCTCCTAAAGATGAGCAGTTCTTC
cdr3_aa: CASSQRLWAPPKDEQFF
j_call: TRBJ2-1
d_call: NA
v_call: TRBV4-1
clone_size: NA